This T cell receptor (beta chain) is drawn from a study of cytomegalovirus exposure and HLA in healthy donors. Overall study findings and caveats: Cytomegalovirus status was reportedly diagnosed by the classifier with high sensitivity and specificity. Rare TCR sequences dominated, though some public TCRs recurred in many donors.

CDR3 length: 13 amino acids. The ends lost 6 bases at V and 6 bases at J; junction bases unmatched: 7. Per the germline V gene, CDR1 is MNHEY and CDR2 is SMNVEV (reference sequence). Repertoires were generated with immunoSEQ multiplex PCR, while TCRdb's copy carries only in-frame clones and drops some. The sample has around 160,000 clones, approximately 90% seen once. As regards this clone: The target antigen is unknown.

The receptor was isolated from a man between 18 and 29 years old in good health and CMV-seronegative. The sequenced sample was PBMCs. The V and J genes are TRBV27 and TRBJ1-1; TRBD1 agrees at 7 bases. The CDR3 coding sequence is TGTGCCAGCAGCAAAGGGGGCTGGCCTGAAGCTTTCTTT. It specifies CASSKGGWPEAFF.